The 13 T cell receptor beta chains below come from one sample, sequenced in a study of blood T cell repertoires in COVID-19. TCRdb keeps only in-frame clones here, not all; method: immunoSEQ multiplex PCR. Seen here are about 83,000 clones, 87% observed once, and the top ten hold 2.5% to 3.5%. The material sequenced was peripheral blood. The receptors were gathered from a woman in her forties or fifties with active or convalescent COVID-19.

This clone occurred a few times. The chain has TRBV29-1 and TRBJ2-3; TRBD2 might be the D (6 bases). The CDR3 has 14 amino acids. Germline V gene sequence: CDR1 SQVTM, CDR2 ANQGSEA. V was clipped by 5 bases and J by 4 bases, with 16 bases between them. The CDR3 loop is CSVRGTASADTQYF. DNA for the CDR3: TGCAGCGTTCGGGGGACCGCCAGTGCAGATACGCAGTATTTT.

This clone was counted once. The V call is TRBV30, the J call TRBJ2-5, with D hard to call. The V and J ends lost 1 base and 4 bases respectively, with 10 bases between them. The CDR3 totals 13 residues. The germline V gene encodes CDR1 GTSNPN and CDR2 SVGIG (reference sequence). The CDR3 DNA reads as TGTGCCTGGAGTGGACACCCTCGAGAGACCCAGTACTTC. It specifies CAWSGHPRETQYF.

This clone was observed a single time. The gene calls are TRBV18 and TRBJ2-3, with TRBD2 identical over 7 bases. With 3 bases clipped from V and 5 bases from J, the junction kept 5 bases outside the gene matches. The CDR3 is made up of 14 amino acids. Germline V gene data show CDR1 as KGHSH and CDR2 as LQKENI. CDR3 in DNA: TGTGCCAGCTCACCGCCCCGCGGGGGAGATACGCAGTATTTT. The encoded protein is CASSPPRGGDTQYF.

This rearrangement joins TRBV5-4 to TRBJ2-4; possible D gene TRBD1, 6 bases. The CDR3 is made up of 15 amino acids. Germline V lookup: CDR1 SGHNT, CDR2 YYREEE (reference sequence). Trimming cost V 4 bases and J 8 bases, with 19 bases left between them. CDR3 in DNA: TGTGCCAGCAGCCCCGACAGGACGGCAGGAGACATTCAGTACTTC. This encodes CASSPDRTAGDIQYF.

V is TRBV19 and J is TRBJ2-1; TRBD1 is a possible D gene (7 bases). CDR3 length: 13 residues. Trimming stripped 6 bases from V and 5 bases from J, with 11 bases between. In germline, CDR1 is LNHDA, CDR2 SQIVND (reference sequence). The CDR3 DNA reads TGTGCCAGTAGCCTCAGGGGGGACAATGAGCAGTTCTTC. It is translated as CASSLRGDNEQFF.

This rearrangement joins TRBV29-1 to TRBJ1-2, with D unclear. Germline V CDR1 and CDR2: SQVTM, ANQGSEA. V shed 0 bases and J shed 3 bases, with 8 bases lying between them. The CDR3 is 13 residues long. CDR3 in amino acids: CSVEENTYYGYTF. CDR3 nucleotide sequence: TGCAGCGTTGAAGAGAACACATACTATGGCTACACCTTC.

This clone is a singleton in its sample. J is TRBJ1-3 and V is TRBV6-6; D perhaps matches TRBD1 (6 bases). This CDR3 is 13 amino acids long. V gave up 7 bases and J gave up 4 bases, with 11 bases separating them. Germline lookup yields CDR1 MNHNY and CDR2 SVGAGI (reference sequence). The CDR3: CASNTGLGNTIYF. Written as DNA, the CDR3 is TGTGCCAGCAATACAGGGCTAGGAAACACCATATATTTT.

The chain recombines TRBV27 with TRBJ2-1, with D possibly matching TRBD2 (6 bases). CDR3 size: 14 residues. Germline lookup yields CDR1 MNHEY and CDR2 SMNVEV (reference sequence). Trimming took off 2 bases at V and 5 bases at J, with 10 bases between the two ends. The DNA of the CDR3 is TGTGCCAGCAGTTTAGGGGGGAGAAACAATGAGCAGTTCTTC. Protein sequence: CASSLGGRNNEQFF.

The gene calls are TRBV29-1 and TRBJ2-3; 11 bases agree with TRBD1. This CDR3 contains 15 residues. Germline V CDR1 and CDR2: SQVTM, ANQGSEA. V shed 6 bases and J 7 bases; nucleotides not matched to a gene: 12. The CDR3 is CSVDTGQGVGNTQYF. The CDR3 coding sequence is TGCAGCGTCGACACGGGACAGGGGGTCGGAAATACGCAGTATTTT.

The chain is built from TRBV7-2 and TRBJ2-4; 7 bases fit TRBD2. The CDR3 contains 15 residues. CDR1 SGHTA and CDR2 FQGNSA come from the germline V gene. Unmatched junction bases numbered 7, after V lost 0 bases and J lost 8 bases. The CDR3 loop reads CASSLAKGRADIQYF. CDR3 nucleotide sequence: TGTGCCAGCAGCTTAGCAAAAGGGAGGGCGGACATTCAGTACTTC.

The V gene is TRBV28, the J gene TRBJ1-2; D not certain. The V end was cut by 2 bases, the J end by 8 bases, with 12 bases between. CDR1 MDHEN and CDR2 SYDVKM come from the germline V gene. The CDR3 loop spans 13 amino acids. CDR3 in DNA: TGTGCCAGCAGTTTAATGGGAGCTAGGGGCTACACCTTC. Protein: CASSLMGARGYTF.

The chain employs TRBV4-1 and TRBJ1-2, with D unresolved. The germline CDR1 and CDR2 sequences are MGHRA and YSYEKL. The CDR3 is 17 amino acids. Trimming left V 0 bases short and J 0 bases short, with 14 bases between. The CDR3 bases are TGCGCCAGCAGCCAAGATTGGAGCACGCAAGCTAACTATGGCTACACCTTC. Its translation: CASSQDWSTQANYGYTF.

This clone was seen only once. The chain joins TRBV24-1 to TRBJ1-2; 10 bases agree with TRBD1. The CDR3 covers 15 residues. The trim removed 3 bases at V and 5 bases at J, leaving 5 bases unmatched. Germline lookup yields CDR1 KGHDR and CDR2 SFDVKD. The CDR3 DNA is TGTGCCACCAGTGATCCCCGGACAGGGGGGTATGGCTACACCTTC. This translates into CATSDPRTGGYGYTF.